The clone carrying this TCR beta chain was seen repeatedly, ten times or more. The antigen is unknown. The CDR3 regions of TCR beta were amplified from RNA transcripts. First-round RT-PCR targeting the TCR CDR3 was performed with the HTBI primer set. In TCRdb, the multiplex PCR reads were re-called with MiXCR into one record per CDR3 protein. The repertoire holds more than 300,000 distinct CDR3 sequences, about 15% seen once, with 11% in the top ten. PBMCs stemmed from approximately 10 ml fresh peripheral blood. The sample originates from a study of T cells in Graves' hyperthyroidism and ophthalmopathy. Study-level points and caveats: Clonotypes that were expanded in thyroid above 0.001 mostly appeared in blood too.

CDR1 and CDR2 from the germline V gene are SQVTM and ANQGSEA. Trimming took 6 bases from V and 4 from J; bases not matched to a gene: 8. The CDR3 is made up of 14 amino acids. The material sequenced was blood. The sequence derives from a woman aged 55-75 years with Graves' hyperthyroidism. V and J are TRBV29-1 and TRBJ2-1; 8 bases are shared with TRBD2. CDR3 sequence reads: CSVGPSGGYNEQFF. For the CDR3, the DNA is TGCAGCGTGGGGCCCAGCGGGGGATACAATGAGCAGTTCTTC.